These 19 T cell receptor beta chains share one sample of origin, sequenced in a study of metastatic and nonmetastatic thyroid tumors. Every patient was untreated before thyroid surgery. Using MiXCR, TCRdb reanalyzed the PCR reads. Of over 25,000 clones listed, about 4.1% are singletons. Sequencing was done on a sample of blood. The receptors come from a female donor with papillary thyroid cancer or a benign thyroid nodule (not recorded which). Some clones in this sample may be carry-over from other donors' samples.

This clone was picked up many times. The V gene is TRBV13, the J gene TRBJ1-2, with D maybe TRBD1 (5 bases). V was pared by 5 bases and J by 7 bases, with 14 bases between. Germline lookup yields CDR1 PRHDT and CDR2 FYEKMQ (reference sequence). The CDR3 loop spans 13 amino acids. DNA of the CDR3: TGTGCCAGCAGCCCGGACGGGACCTGTGGCTACACCTTC. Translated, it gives CASSPDGTCGYTF.

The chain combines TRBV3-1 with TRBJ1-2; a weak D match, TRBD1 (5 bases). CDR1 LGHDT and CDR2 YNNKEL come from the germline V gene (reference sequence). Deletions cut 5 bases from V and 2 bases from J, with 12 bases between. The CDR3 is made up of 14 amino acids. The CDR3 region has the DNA TGTGCCAGCAGCACCTTCAGGGACAACTATGGCTACACCTTC. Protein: CASSTFRDNYGYTF.

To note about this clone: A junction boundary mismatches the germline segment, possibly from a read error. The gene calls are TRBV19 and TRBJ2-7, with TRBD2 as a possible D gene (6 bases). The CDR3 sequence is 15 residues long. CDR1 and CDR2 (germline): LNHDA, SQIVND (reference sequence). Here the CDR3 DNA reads TGTGCCAGTAGCCCCTTACCAGGAGGGTCCTACGAGCATTACTTC. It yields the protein CASSPLPGGSYEHYF.

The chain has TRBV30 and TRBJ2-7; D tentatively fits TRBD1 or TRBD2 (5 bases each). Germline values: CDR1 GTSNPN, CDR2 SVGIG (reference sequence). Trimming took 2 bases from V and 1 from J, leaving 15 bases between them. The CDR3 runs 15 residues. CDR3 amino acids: CAWSTGTDISYEQYF. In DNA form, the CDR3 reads TGTGCCTGGAGTACCGGGACGGATATTTCCTACGAGCAGTACTTC.

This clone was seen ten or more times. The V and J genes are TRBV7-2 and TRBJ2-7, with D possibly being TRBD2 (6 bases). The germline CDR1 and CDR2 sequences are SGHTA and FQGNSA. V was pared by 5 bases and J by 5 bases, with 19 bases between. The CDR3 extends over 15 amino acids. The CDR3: CASSLPPTSHHEQYF. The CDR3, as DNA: TGTGCCAGCAGCCTACCACCGACTAGTCACCACGAGCAGTACTTC.

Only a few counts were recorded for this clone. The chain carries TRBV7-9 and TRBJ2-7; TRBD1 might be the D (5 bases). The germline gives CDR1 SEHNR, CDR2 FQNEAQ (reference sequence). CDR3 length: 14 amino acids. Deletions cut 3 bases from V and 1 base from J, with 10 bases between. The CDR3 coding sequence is TGTGCCAGCAGCTTGGGGCAGAGGTCCTACGAGCAGTACTTC. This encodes CASSLGQRSYEQYF.

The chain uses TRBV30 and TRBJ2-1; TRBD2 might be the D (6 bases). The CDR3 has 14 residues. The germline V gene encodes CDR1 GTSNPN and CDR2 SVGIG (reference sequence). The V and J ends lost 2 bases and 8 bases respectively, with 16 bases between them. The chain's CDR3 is CAWSPLLGGDEQFF. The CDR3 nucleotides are TGTGCCTGGAGTCCCCTCCTAGGAGGGGATGAGCAGTTCTTC.

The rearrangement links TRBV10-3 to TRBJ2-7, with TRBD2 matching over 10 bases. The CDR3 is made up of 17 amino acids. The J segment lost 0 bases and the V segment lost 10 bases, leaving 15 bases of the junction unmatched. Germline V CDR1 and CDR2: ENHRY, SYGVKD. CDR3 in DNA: TGTGCCAACAGACCCGGACTAGCGGAAAAGAGCTCCTACGAGCAGTACTTC. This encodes CANRPGLAEKSSYEQYF.

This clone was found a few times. CDR3 in amino acids: CASSRTGAEAYEQYF. The CDR3 nucleotides read TGTGCCAGCAGTCGGACAGGGGCTGAAGCCTACGAGCAGTACTTC. V gene TRBV28 combines with J gene TRBJ2-7, with 9 bases aligning to TRBD1. This CDR3 contains 15 residues. With 5 bases clipped from V and 2 bases from J, the junction kept 7 bases outside the gene matches. Looked up from germline, CDR1 is MDHEN and CDR2 is SYDVKM.

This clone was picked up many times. Here the CDR3 DNA reads TGTGCCTCCAAGAGAGAGAATCAGCCCCAGCATTTT. Amino acid sequence: CASKRENQPQHF. The chain couples TRBV6-2 or TRBV6-3 to TRBJ1-5; no reliable D call. Trimming removed 11 bases from V and 4 bases from J, with 12 bases in between. Germline V gene data show CDR1 as MNHEY and CDR2 as SVGEGT. CDR3 length equals 12 residues.

The chain's CDR3 is CASSKPGGYTEAFF. The CDR3 nucleotides read TGTGCCAGTAGTAAGCCCGGGGGATACACTGAAGCTTTCTTT. The chain links TRBV19 to TRBJ1-1; D is possibly TRBD1 (5 bases). The CDR3 loop spans 14 amino acids. V was clipped by 4 bases and J by 3 bases, with 12 bases between them. Germline CDR1 is LNHDA and CDR2 is SQIVND (reference sequence).

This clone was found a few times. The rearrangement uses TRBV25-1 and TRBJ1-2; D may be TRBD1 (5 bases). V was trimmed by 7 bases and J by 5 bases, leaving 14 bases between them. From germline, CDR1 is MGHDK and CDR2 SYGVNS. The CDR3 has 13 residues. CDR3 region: CASTFSTGYGYTF. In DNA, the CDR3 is TGTGCCAGCACTTTTAGTACAGGATATGGCTACACCTTC.

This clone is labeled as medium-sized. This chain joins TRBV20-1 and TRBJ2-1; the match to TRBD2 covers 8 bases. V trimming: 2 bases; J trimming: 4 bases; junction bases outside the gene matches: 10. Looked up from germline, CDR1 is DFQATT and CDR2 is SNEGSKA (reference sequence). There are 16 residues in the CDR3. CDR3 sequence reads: CSARPRAAGVYNEQFF. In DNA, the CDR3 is TGCAGTGCTAGACCCCGTGCAGCGGGAGTATACAATGAGCAGTTCTTC.

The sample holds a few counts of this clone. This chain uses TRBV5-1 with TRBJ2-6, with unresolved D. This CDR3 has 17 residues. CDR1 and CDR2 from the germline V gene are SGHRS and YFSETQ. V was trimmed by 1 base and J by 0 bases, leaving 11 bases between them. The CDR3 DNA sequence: TGCGCCAGCAGCTTGACGGGTGGAGTCTCTGGGGCCAACGTCCTGACTTTC. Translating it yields CASSLTGGVSGANVLTF.

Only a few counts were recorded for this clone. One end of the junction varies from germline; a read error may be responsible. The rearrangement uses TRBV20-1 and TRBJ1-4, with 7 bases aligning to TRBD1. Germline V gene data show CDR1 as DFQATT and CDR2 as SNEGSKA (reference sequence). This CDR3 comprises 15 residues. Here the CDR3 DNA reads TGCAGTGCCAGGAATGACAGAGGGGGCTCTGAAAAACCGTTTTTT. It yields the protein CSARNDRGGSEKPFF.

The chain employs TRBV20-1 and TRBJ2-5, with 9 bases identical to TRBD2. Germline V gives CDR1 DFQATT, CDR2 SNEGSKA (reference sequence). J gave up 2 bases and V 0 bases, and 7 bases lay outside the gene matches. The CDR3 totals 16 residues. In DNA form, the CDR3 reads TGCAGTGCTAGAGATCTCGCGGGAGGGGGGCAAGAGACCCAGTACTTC. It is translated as CSARDLAGGGQETQYF.

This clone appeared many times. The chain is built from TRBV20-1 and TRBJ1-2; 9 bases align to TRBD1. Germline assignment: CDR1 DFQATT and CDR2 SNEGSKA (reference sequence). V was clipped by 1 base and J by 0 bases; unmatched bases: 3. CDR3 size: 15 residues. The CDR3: CSARGTGASNYGYTF. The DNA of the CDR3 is TGCAGTGCTAGAGGGACAGGGGCTTCTAACTATGGCTACACCTTC.

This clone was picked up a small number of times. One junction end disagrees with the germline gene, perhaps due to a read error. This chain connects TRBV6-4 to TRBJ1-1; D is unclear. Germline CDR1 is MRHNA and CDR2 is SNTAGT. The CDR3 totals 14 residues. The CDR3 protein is CASIPLFGNTGAFF. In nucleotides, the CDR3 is TGTGCCAGCATCCCCCTATTCGGTAACACTGGAGCTTTCTTT.

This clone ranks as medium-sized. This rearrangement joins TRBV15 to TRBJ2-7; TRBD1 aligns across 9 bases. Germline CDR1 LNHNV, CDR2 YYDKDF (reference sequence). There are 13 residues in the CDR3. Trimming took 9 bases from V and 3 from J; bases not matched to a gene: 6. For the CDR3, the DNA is TGTGCCACTGGGACAGGGTTAAACTACGAGCAGTACTTC. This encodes CATGTGLNYEQYF.